This TCR beta chain is drawn from a study of early T cells in non-severe SARS-CoV-2 infection. Study-level background: It was bulk RNA from unsorted whole blood that was sequenced, and the chains were unpaired.

Only a few counts were recorded for this clonotype. Attachment of unique molecular identifiers to individual cDNA molecules was performed. TCRdb redid the calling of the 5' RACE reads with MiXCR, one entry per CDR3 protein. The table records about 83,000 distinct CDR3 sequences, 12% of them present only once. Germline CDR1 reads SGHDT; CDR2 reads YYEEEE. There are 13 residues in the CDR3. Trimming took off 2 bases at V and 5 bases at J, with 8 bases between the two ends. The chain combines TRBV5-6 with TRBJ1-5; D gene uncertain. Source material: whole blood. The source of this sequence is an adult who was a healthcare worker with PCR-confirmed SARS-CoV-2 infection or an uninfected control (not recorded which). CDR3 sequence (DNA): TGTGCCAGCAGCTTAAACACCTATCAGCCCCAGCATTTT. Translated, it gives CASSLNTYQPQHF.